These 27 T cell receptor beta chains originate from one sample sequenced in a study of T cells in Graves' hyperthyroidism and ophthalmopathy (dated by TCRdb to about 2019). The method was multiplex PCR. Instrument used: Illumina HiSeq 2000. TCR beta CDR3 regions were amplified from RNA transcripts. A first-round RT-PCR of the TCR CDR3 used the HTBI primer set with the Qiagen OneStep RT-PCR kit. Clones were called with MiXCR by TCRdb after fastp trimmed the public reads at Q25, and only in-frame beta chains were retained. All rows with the same CDR3 protein become a single entry with the most common DNA and genes. Within this sample are roughly 500,000 distinct CDR3 sequences, with around 45% of them counted one time only. The ten largest account for over 15% of the sample. Specimen: peripheral blood or thyroid tissue (not recorded which). The receptor set was obtained from an adult woman with Graves' disease, either hyperthyroidism or ophthalmopathy (not recorded which).

About this clonotype: The germline gene is not matched at one end of the junction; a read error may be the cause. The chain joins TRBV5-1 to TRBJ2-2; D is perhaps TRBD2 (6 bases). Germline loops: CDR1 SGHRS, CDR2 YFSETQ. This CDR3 has 14 residues. This chain's CDR3 is CAKTGLMNTGELFF. The CDR3 coding sequence is TGCGCCAAAACGGGACTGATGAACACTGGGGAGCTGTTTTTT.

This clonotype was recorded a few times. A much larger clone sits a single nucleotide away, making a read error possible. In this CDR3 the conserved last residue, phenylalanine or tryptophan, is missing, so a read error is likely. The chain uses TRBV7-3 and TRBJ1-1; the D is unclear. The V gene's germline CDR1 is SGHTA and CDR2 FQGTGA. CDR3 size: 14 residues. The CDR3: CASSRLIRSTEAFL. Here the CDR3 DNA reads TGCGCCAGCAGCCGCCTTATCCGGAGCACTGAAGCTTTCCTT.

The chain combines TRBV20-1 with TRBJ1-5; D ambiguous. Germline loops: CDR1 DFQATT, CDR2 SNEGSKA (reference sequence). There are 13 residues in the CDR3. V was clipped by 7 bases and J by 5 bases, with 15 bases between them. CDR3 bases: TGCAGTGTACGCGTCGGGGTTGATCAGCCCCAGCATTTT. Residues: CSVRVGVDQPQHF.

Of note for this clonotype: A much larger clone sits a single nucleotide away, making a read error possible. This chain joins TRBV5-1 and TRBJ1-1; D may be TRBD1 (6 bases). V was shortened by 3 bases and J by 1 base, with 13 bases between the two germline ends. CDR3 length equals 15 residues. From germline, CDR1 is SGHRS and CDR2 YFSETQ. CDR3: CASSSGGPQNTEAFF. Here the CDR3 DNA reads TGCGCCAGCAGCTCCGGGGGCCCCCAGAACACTGAAGCTTTCTTT.

The sample holds many counts of this clonotype. The rearrangement joins TRBV7-9 to TRBJ1-2; D perhaps matches TRBD1 (6 bases). There are 16 residues in the CDR3. Germline V gene data show CDR1 as SEHNR and CDR2 as FQNEAQ (reference sequence). V lost 1 base and J lost 6, with 18 bases in between. The CDR3 region is CASSLGLGGAFNGYTF. For the CDR3, the DNA is TGTGCCAGCAGCTTAGGGCTCGGGGGCGCATTTAATGGCTACACCTTC.

V usage is TRBV2 and J usage is TRBJ1-5, with D hard to call. This CDR3 is built from 10 residues. Trimming shortened V by 7 bases and J by 12 bases, and 10 bases separated the two germline ends. From germline, CDR1 is SNHLY and CDR2 FYNNEI. CDR3 protein: CASKASLQHF. DNA for the CDR3: TGTGCCAGCAAGGCCAGCCTCCAGCATTTT.

This clonotype was counted ten times or more. The V and J genes are TRBV5-6 and TRBJ2-7, with D tentatively TRBD1 or TRBD2 (5 bases each). CDR3 length: 13 residues. Trimming removed 7 bases at V and 2 bases at J, with 13 bases between. In germline, CDR1 is SGHDT, CDR2 YYEEEE. The CDR3 sequence is CASARGPPYEQYF. Here the CDR3 DNA reads TGTGCCAGCGCACGGGGACCTCCCTACGAGCAGTACTTC.

A word on this clonotype: Germline and junction disagree at one end, which may indicate a read error. The CDR3 nucleotides read TGTGCCAGCAGCCCGACAGGGAGAGGGGAGACCCGGTACTTC. Amino acids: CASSPTGRGETRYF. The rearrangement joins TRBV7-3 to TRBJ2-5; TRBD1 matches 7 bases. This CDR3 has 14 amino acids. The germline CDR1 and CDR2 sequences are SGHTA and FQGTGA.

V gene TRBV15 combines with J gene TRBJ1-1; D is ambiguous. This CDR3 has 15 residues. V lost 0 bases and J lost 2, with 10 bases in between. Germline V gene lookup returns CDR1 LNHNV and CDR2 YYDKDF (reference sequence). For the CDR3, the DNA is TGTGCCACCAGCAGAGATCCCGAGGGAAACACTGAAGCTTTCTTT. It translates to CATSRDPEGNTEAFF.

A remark on this clonotype: A junction end diverges from the germline sequence, so it may reflect a read error. This rearrangement joins TRBV7-3 to TRBJ2-7; perhaps D is TRBD1 or TRBD2 (5 bases each). The germline gives CDR1 SGHTA, CDR2 FQGTGA. The CDR3 totals 13 residues. This CDR3 reads CASSPGPQYEQYF. CDR3 sequence (DNA): TGCGCCAGCAGCCCGGGACCTCAATACGAGCAGTACTTC. The full variable domain, in which reference TRBV7-3 and TRBJ2-7 provide the parts outside the CDR3, is GAGVSQTPSNKVTEKGKYVELRCDPISGHTALYWYRQSLGQGPEFLIYFQGTGAADDSGLPNDRFFAVRPEGSVSTLKIQRTERGDSAVYLCASSPGPQYEQYFGPGTRLTVT.

Ten or more counts support this clonotype. The chain employs TRBV7-6 and TRBJ1-5; D gene uncertain. CDR3 length: 16 residues. Germline CDR1 reads SGHVS; CDR2 reads FNYEAQ. V shed 1 base and J shed 1 base, with 11 bases lying between them. The CDR3 nucleotides are TGTGCCAGCAGCTTAGGGCTAAAAGGCAGCAATCAGCCCCAGCATTTT. Translated, it gives CASSLGLKGSNQPQHF.

The V and J genes are TRBV20-1 and TRBJ2-5; D is unresolved. CDR3 length: 15 residues. CDR1 and CDR2 (germline): DFQATT, SNEGSKA (reference sequence). The V gene lost 0 bases and the J gene lost 6 bases, with 17 bases spanning the gap. CDR3 bases: TGCAGTGCTAGAGATGGGATGGGCGCTGGTCAGACCCAGTACTTC. Protein sequence: CSARDGMGAGQTQYF.

Regarding this clonotype: The CDR3 ends on some other residue instead of the conserved phenylalanine or tryptophan, so this is likely a read error. No DNA is shown, since the ends of the CDR3 on it are uncertain; the CDR3 is the one TCRdb lists. J is TRBJ1-1 and V is TRBV2. The germline V gene has CDR1 SNHLY and CDR2 FYNNEI. The CDR3 sequence runs 11 residues, both termini included. CDR3 sequence: CASRRGQNANY.

This clonotype occurred once. The chain links TRBV7-9 to TRBJ1-2; D unclear. The CDR3 loop spans 13 amino acids. Deletions cut 2 bases from V and 1 base from J, with 5 bases between. The germline gives CDR1 SEHNR, CDR2 FQNEAQ (reference sequence). The DNA for the CDR3 is TGTGCCAGCAGCTTACTCAGTAACTATGGCTACACCTTC. As protein: CASSLLSNYGYTF.

The chain combines TRBV10-3 with TRBJ1-6, with TRBD1 identical over 7 bases. The length of the CDR3 is 13 residues. Germline V gene sequence: CDR1 ENHRY, CDR2 SYGVKD. The CDR3 region has the DNA TGTGGCACAGGGGACGGCTATAATTCACCCCTCCACTTT. It translates to CGTGDGYNSPLHF.

This chain uses TRBV6-9 with TRBJ2-7; possibly TRBD1 or TRBD2 for D (5 bases each). Deletions cut 5 bases from V and 2 bases from J, with 16 bases between. In germline, CDR1 is MNHGY, CDR2 SVAAGI. The CDR3 spans 15 residues. CDR3 region: CASSNTGTNTYEQYF. CDR3 bases: TGTGCCAGCAGTAACACCGGGACCAACACCTACGAGCAGTACTTC.

V is TRBV20-1 and J is TRBJ1-2; 7 bases align to TRBD1. The CDR3 is 16 residues long. Losses at the gene ends were 7 bases for V and 3 bases for J; bases not matched to a gene: 17. Germline CDR1 and CDR2: DFQATT and SNEGSKA (reference sequence). DNA of the CDR3: TGCAGTGTCCCTGGGCAGGGGGGTGAGGGGGACTATGGCTACACCTTC. It encodes CSVPGQGGEGDYGYTF.

The gene calls are TRBV10-3 and TRBJ1-1; a weak D match, TRBD1 (5 bases). Germline CDR1 reads ENHRY; CDR2 reads SYGVKD. Trimming removed 7 bases at V and 0 bases at J, with 12 bases between. This CDR3 comprises 14 residues. In DNA form, the CDR3 reads TGTGCCATCACAGGGATGGAGATGAACACTGAAGCTTTCTTT. Translated, it gives CAITGMEMNTEAFF.

This clonotype occurred once. The chain employs TRBV19 and TRBJ2-6, with D hard to call. CDR1 and CDR2 from the germline V gene are LNHDA and SQIVND (reference sequence). The V end lost 7 bases, the J end lost 0 bases, and 19 bases lay between the germline ends. The CDR3 is 18 amino acids. Here the CDR3 reads CASTPPGSGYSGANVLTF. The DNA for the CDR3 is TGTGCCAGTACCCCCCCGGGTAGTGGGTACTCTGGGGCCAACGTCCTGACTTTC. Based on the CDR3 plus reference TRBV19 and TRBJ2-6, the full variable domain is DGGITQSPKYLFRKEGQNVTLSCEQNLNHDAMYWYRQDPGQGLRLIYYSQIVNDFQKGDIAEGYSVSREKKESFPLTVTSAQKNPTAFYLCASTPPGSGYSGANVLTFGAGSRLTVL.

This clonotype came up many times. The V and J genes are TRBV12-3 or TRBV12-4 and TRBJ1-3, with D hard to call. The CDR3 is 17 residues long. Trimming stripped 5 bases from V and 0 bases from J, with 17 bases between. The CDR3 loop is CASSTRRAELSGNTIYF. In DNA, the CDR3 is TGTGCCAGCAGTACACGGCGGGCGGAACTCTCTGGAAACACCATATATTTT.

The chain has TRBV20-1 and TRBJ2-1; 10 bases map to TRBD2. The CDR3 has 14 residues. After removal of 6 bases from V and 5 bases from J, the junction contained 7 bases not matched to a gene. The germline V gene has CDR1 DFQATT and CDR2 SNEGSKA (reference sequence). The CDR3 DNA follows: TGCAGTGCGCTCCGGACTAGCGGAAACAATGAGCAGTTCTTC. Its translation is CSALRTSGNNEQFF.

This clonotype was picked up many times. The chain links TRBV7-2 to TRBJ2-5; D call uncertain. This CDR3 has 18 amino acids. V shed 1 base and J shed 5 bases, with 23 bases lying between them. Per germline, CDR1 SGHTA and CDR2 FQGNSA. CDR3 coding DNA: TGTGCCAGCAGCTTAGGCCAGCGACTTCTCTTCACCGGCGAGACCCAGTACTTC. Translation: CASSLGQRLLFTGETQYF.

This clonotype was recorded at least ten times. This sequence joins TRBV6-5 and TRBJ1-2; TRBD1 might be the D (5 bases). Germline values: CDR1 MNHEY, CDR2 SVGAGI. Trimming took 5 bases from V and 0 from J, leaving 10 bases between them. This CDR3 is 14 amino acids long. The CDR3 here is CASSTDSSNYGYTF. The DNA for the CDR3 is TGTGCCAGCAGTACTGACAGTTCTAACTATGGCTACACCTTC.

This clonotype was detected once. The V and J genes are TRBV29-1 and TRBJ1-2, with 9 nucleotides matching TRBD1. The germline CDR1 and CDR2 sequences are SQVTM and ANQGSEA. The junction had 9 bases not matched to a gene; V was cut back by 7 bases and J by 6 bases. This CDR3 spans 13 amino acids. The CDR3 DNA is TGCAGCGCCACGGGACAGGGAATAAATGGCTACACCTTC. This sequence encodes CSATGQGINGYTF.

This clonotype was picked up many times. The rearrangement joins TRBV7-2 to TRBJ1-1; D unresolved. Between the trimmed V and J ends, which lost 2 bases and 5 bases, there was a span of 6 bases. The germline CDR1 and CDR2 sequences are SGHTA and FQGNSA. The CDR3 has 12 amino acids. CDR3 protein: CASSLTNTEAFF. The CDR3 DNA reads as TGTGCCAGCAGCTTAACAAATACTGAAGCTTTCTTT.

Many counts were recorded for this clonotype. The rearrangement links TRBV19 to TRBJ2-7, with D perhaps TRBD1 or TRBD2 (6 bases each). Germline-derived CDR1 and CDR2 are LNHDA and SQIVND (reference sequence). The CDR3 is 18 residues long. The V end was cut by 10 bases, the J end by 6 bases, with 34 bases between. The CDR3 loop reads CANLRGTTLPGAPAEQYF. CDR3 coding DNA: TGTGCCAACCTCCGCGGGACAACCCTCCCGGGGGCCCCTGCCGAGCAGTACTTC. The complete variable domain, with remaining parts taken from reference TRBV19 and TRBJ2-7, reads DGGITQSPKYLFRKEGQNVTLSCEQNLNHDAMYWYRQDPGQGLRLIYYSQIVNDFQKGDIAEGYSVSREKKESFPLTVTSAQKNPTAFYLCANLRGTTLPGAPAEQYFGPGTRLTVT.

This sequence joins TRBV13 and TRBJ1-4; 7 bases fit TRBD1. After removal of 0 bases from V and 7 bases from J, the junction contained 8 bases not matched to a gene. Germline lookup yields CDR1 PRHDT and CDR2 FYEKMQ (reference sequence). The length of the CDR3 is 16 residues. This CDR3 reads CASSLGEGAGGEKLFF. CDR3 coding DNA: TGTGCCAGCAGCTTAGGCGAGGGGGCTGGGGGTGAAAAACTGTTTTTT.